This paragraph reports one TCR beta chain. Its antigen is as yet unknown. This specimen belongs to a study of OX40 agonist ivuxolimab in advanced cancers. General study results and limits: A proportion of nonresponders additionally exhibited low normalized T-cell clonal expansion.

Assay used: immunoSEQ multiplex PCR; TCRdb lists only in-frame clones, some missing. The table has about 95,000 clones, 90% to 95% seen once. Germline CDR1 MRHNA, CDR2 SNTAGT. This CDR3 comprises 19 residues. The ends lost 4 bases at V and 4 bases at J; junction bases unmatched: 15. The TCR sequence derives from an adult with an advanced solid tumor such as melanoma, head and neck, liver or kidney cancer. The input for sequencing was CD4+ or CD8+ T cells sorted from blood, taken in a trial of the OX40 agonist ivuxolimab. The rearrangement joins TRBV6-4 to TRBJ2-2, with 10 bases identical to TRBD2. The CDR3 reads CASSALRYREREGTGELFF. The CDR3 DNA follows: TGTGCCAGCAGTGCCCTCCGGTATCGAGAGCGGGAGGGCACCGGGGAGCTGTTTTTT.